Listed here are 27 T cell receptor beta chains from one sample, sequenced in a study of T cell responses to AZD1222 COVID-19 vaccine. Clones were sequenced by immunoSEQ multiplex PCR, and TCRdb holds only the in-frame ones, with some missing. This table holds approximately 100,000 clones, almost 90% found once. Material: peripheral blood, obtained on day 0 of AZD1222 vaccination. The receptors come from an adult in good health.

This chain uses TRBV14 with TRBJ2-7; 8 nucleotides agree with TRBD1. The CDR3 consists of 15 residues. Germline trimming cut 4 bases from V and 2 bases from J; bases unmatched to any gene: 7. Germline values: CDR1 SGHDN, CDR2 FVKESK. The CDR3 loop is CASSLLGQGAYEQYF. CDR3 in DNA: TGTGCCAGCAGCCTTCTTGGACAGGGCGCCTACGAGCAGTACTTC.

The rearrangement links TRBV7-9 to TRBJ2-7; a possible D gene is TRBD2 (6 bases). The length of the CDR3 is 16 residues. V was shortened by 1 base and J by 5 bases, with 18 bases between the two germline ends. Germline V gives CDR1 SEHNR, CDR2 FQNEAQ (reference sequence). The CDR3 DNA reads as TGTGCCAGCAGCTTAGTTCATGGCTCCCCGGGGGACGAGCAGTACTTC. Residues: CASSLVHGSPGDEQYF.

The gene calls are TRBV7-8 and TRBJ1-5, with 8 positions matching TRBD1. CDR3 size: 15 residues. CDR1 and CDR2 from the germline V gene are SGHVS and FQNEAQ. The V gene end was trimmed by 1 base and the J gene end by 2 bases; junction bases not matched to a gene: 1. CDR3 coding DNA: TGTGCCAGCAGCTTAGAACAGGGGGGCAATCAGCCCCAGCATTTT. It yields the protein CASSLEQGGNQPQHF.

The J gene is TRBJ1-1, the V gene TRBV7-3; TRBD1 is a possible D gene (6 bases). The CDR3 spans 14 residues. Deletions cut 1 base from V and 6 bases from J, with 12 bases between. Looked up from germline, CDR1 is SGHTA and CDR2 is FQGTGA. The CDR3 DNA reads TGTGCCAGCAGCTTAATTGGGGGCGGGCCTGAAGCTTTCTTT. Protein: CASSLIGGGPEAFF.

The chain carries TRBV18 and TRBJ2-3, with TRBD1 as a possible D gene (6 bases). This CDR3 contains 14 residues. V shed 3 bases and J shed 4 bases, with 11 bases lying between them. Germline CDR1 and CDR2: KGHSH and LQKENI. CDR3 sequence reads: CASSPTGYADTQYF. CDR3 nucleotide sequence: TGTGCCAGCTCACCTACAGGGTACGCAGATACGCAGTATTTT.

The genes are TRBV6-1 and TRBJ1-6; 8 nucleotides match TRBD1. The CDR3 covers 16 residues. CDR1 is MNHNS and CDR2 is SASEGT in the germline V gene. The ends lost 2 bases at V and 7 bases at J; junction bases unmatched: 7. The CDR3 coding sequence is TGTGCCAGCAGTGAATCCTGGACAGGGATGAATTCACCCCTCCACTTT. Translated, it gives CASSESWTGMNSPLHF.

The chain uses TRBV7-9 and TRBJ2-7; D might be TRBD1 (6 bases). The CDR3 is made up of 16 amino acids. Germline V lookup: CDR1 SEHNR, CDR2 FQNEAQ (reference sequence). The V end lost 0 bases, the J end lost 1 base, and 13 bases lay between the germline ends. The CDR3 region has the DNA TGTGCCAGCAGCTTAGCCCCCGGGACACCGTCCTACGAGCAGTACTTC. It yields the protein CASSLAPGTPSYEQYF.

The genes are TRBV18 and TRBJ1-1; D gene unclear. The CDR3 spans 14 residues. The germline CDR1 and CDR2 sequences are KGHSH and LQKENI. V dropped 3 bases and J dropped 4 bases, with 12 bases sitting between them. CDR3 protein: CASSPPGLSTEAFF. The CDR3 nucleotides are TGTGCCAGCTCACCCCCGGGTTTGAGCACTGAAGCTTTCTTT.

V is TRBV7-2 and J is TRBJ1-4, with 9 nucleotides matching TRBD1. The V gene's germline CDR1 is SGHTA and CDR2 FQGNSA. The CDR3 loop spans 13 amino acids. Germline trimming cut 5 bases from V and 14 bases from J; bases unmatched to any gene: 9. CDR3 sequence reads: CASSRLGQGNLFF. The CDR3 DNA sequence: TGTGCCAGCAGCCGTCTAGGACAGGGGAATCTGTTTTTT. The variable domain in full, with the rest retrieved from reference TRBV7-2 and TRBJ1-4, is GAGVSQSPSNKVTEKGKDVELRCDPISGHTALYWYRQSLGQGLEFLIYFQGNSAPDKSGLPSDRFSAERTGGSVSTLTIQRTQQEDSAVYLCASSRLGQGNLFFGSGTQLSVL.

The gene calls are TRBV11-2 and TRBJ2-7; 8 bases are a match to TRBD2. The CDR3 sequence is 16 residues long. V was clipped by 5 bases and J by 2 bases; unmatched bases: 11. Germline CDR1 and CDR2: SGHAT and FQNNGV. The DNA for the CDR3 is TGTGCCAGCAGCGAGACCCCGGCAGCGGGAGCCTACGAGCAGTACTTC. Amino acids: CASSETPAAGAYEQYF.

The rearrangement uses TRBV7-2 and TRBJ2-7, with D perhaps matching TRBD2 (5 bases). CDR3 length: 16 residues. CDR1 and CDR2 (germline): SGHTA, FQGNSA. Trimming left V 5 bases short and J 0 bases short, with 17 bases between. CDR3 bases: TGTGCCAGCAGCCTAGTAGGCGGGCTTAACTCCTACGAGCAGTACTTC. Residues: CASSLVGGLNSYEQYF.

The chain's CDR3 is CASSIEGSGRADNEQFF. For the CDR3, the DNA is TGTGCCAGTAGTATAGAGGGGAGCGGGAGGGCTGACAATGAGCAGTTCTTC. This rearrangement joins TRBV19 to TRBJ2-1; TRBD2 matches 10 bases. This CDR3 spans 17 amino acids. CDR1 LNHDA and CDR2 SQIVND come from the germline V gene (reference sequence). V trimming: 0 bases; J trimming: 5 bases; junction bases outside the gene matches: 7.

The V and J genes are TRBV10-3 and TRBJ1-6; D is possibly TRBD1 (5 bases). This CDR3 region has 14 residues. Deletions cut 9 bases from V and 5 bases from J, with 14 bases between. Germline lookup yields CDR1 ENHRY and CDR2 SYGVKD. Written as DNA, the CDR3 is TGTGCCATTTCGCCGGACAACAATAATTCACCCCTCCACTTT. It yields the protein CAISPDNNNSPLHF.

The chain couples TRBV12-3 or TRBV12-4 to TRBJ1-2; no reliable D call. Trimming removed 7 bases from V and 4 bases from J, with 13 bases in between. The CDR3 is 13 amino acids. The CDR3 sequence: CASTLLLSYGYTF. The CDR3 DNA is TGTGCCAGCACCCTCCTCCTTTCCTATGGCTACACCTTC.

The rearrangement joins TRBV29-1 to TRBJ2-7; 13 bases align to TRBD2. Germline CDR1 reads SQVTM; CDR2 reads ANQGSEA. The CDR3 has 13 residues. With 4 bases clipped from V and 6 bases from J, the junction kept 3 bases outside the gene matches. CDR3: CSVGTSGRSEQYF. The CDR3 DNA reads as TGCAGCGTTGGGACTAGCGGGAGAAGCGAGCAGTACTTC.

V gene TRBV5-1 combines with J gene TRBJ2-3; D unresolved. Germline V gene data show CDR1 as SGHRS and CDR2 as YFSETQ. Trimming pared 2 bases from V and 0 bases from J, leaving 7 bases between. CDR3 length: 14 amino acids. Written as DNA, the CDR3 is TGCGCCAGCAGCTTACCTTCTAGCACAGATACGCAGTATTTT. This translates into CASSLPSSTDTQYF.

The V and J genes are TRBV10-2 and TRBJ1-2, with a possible D match to TRBD1 (6 bases). The CDR3 extends over 15 amino acids. The V gene's germline CDR1 is WSHSY and CDR2 SAAADI. The V end was cut by 3 bases, the J end by 2 bases, with 13 bases between. CDR3 sequence: CASSDRGVGNYGYTF. In DNA, the CDR3 is TGCGCCAGCAGTGACAGGGGCGTGGGGAACTATGGCTACACCTTC.

The chain carries TRBV3-1 (or the pseudogene TRBV3-2) and TRBJ2-7; TRBD2 matches 9 bases. CDR3 length equals 16 residues. V shed 0 bases, J shed 12 bases, and the junction held 15 bases outside the gene matches. The V gene's germline CDR1 is LGHDT and CDR2 YNNKEL (reference sequence). In DNA form, the CDR3 reads TGTGCCAGCAGCCAAGACCCCGGGACTAGCAGGGGTCACGCGTACTTC. Protein product: CASSQDPGTSRGHAYF.

V usage is TRBV5-1 and J usage is TRBJ2-5, with TRBD2 identical over 8 bases. CDR1 is SGHRS and CDR2 is YFSETQ in the germline V gene. Trimming removed 0 bases from V and 6 bases from J; junction bases left unmatched: 10. This CDR3 is 16 amino acids long. The CDR3 region is CASSLAPGGSGKTQYF. The CDR3, as DNA: TGCGCCAGCAGCTTGGCCCCCGGAGGTAGCGGGAAGACCCAGTACTTC.

This clone was observed a few times. The chain recombines TRBV7-8 with TRBJ2-5; a weak D match, TRBD1 (6 bases). The V end lost 5 bases, the J end lost 5 bases, and 9 bases lay between the germline ends. This CDR3 is 12 amino acids long. Germline-derived CDR1 and CDR2 are SGHVS and FQNEAQ. CDR3 DNA sequence: TGTGCCAGCAGCCACAGGGTTGAGACCCAGTACTTC. Its protein is CASSHRVETQYF.

CDR3: CASTFQTNSPLHF. DNA for the CDR3: TGTGCCAGCACCTTCCAGACGAATTCACCCCTCCACTTT. This sequence joins TRBV7-2 and TRBJ1-6; no clear D. Trimming removed 7 bases from V and 7 bases from J, with 11 bases in between. The CDR3 loop spans 13 amino acids. Germline V CDR1 and CDR2: SGHTA, FQGNSA.

The genes are TRBV29-1 and TRBJ2-3; TRBD2 aligns across 11 bases. V lost 4 bases and J lost 4; bases outside the gene matches: 4. Germline V gene data show CDR1 as SQVTM and CDR2 as ANQGSEA. This CDR3 is 14 amino acids long. The CDR3 nucleotides read TGCAGCGTTGTACTAGCGGGAGATCCAGATACGCAGTATTTT. Its translation is CSVVLAGDPDTQYF.

The chain couples TRBV11-2 to TRBJ2-7, with D perhaps given as TRBD1 or TRBD2 (5 bases each). Germline loops: CDR1 SGHAT, CDR2 FQNNGV. The CDR3 is 14 amino acids. V lost 8 bases and J lost 2, with 16 bases in between. This CDR3 is CASAPRDATYEQYF. The CDR3, as DNA: TGTGCCAGCGCCCCCAGGGACGCGACCTACGAGCAGTACTTC.

The chain joins TRBV28 to TRBJ1-2, with 7 bases fitting TRBD1. V gave up 4 bases and J gave up 4 bases; unmatched junction bases: 6. Germline V gene data show CDR1 as MDHEN and CDR2 as SYDVKM. The CDR3 is made up of 14 amino acids. This CDR3 reads CASSSGTVSYGYTF. Written as DNA, the CDR3 is TGTGCCAGCAGTTCTGGGACAGTCTCCTATGGCTACACCTTC.

The chain uses TRBV24-1 and TRBJ1-5; D is perhaps TRBD1 (6 bases). The CDR3 consists of 15 residues. V lost 4 bases and J 5 bases, leaving 14 bases between the germline ends. Germline V lookup: CDR1 KGHDR, CDR2 SFDVKD. The CDR3 sequence is CATSDDRFPYQPQHF. The CDR3 DNA reads TGTGCCACCAGTGACGACAGGTTTCCCTATCAGCCCCAGCATTTT.

This chain connects TRBV10-3 to TRBJ1-1; D is uncertain. The CDR3 is 13 residues long. V gave up 4 bases and J gave up 5 bases, with 11 bases separating them. CDR1 and CDR2 from the germline V gene are ENHRY and SYGVKD. The CDR3 is CAISVMVGTEAFF. The CDR3 DNA is TGTGCCATCAGTGTGATGGTTGGAACTGAAGCTTTCTTT.

The gene calls are TRBV18 and TRBJ2-1, with TRBD2 matching 9 bases. The CDR3 is 15 amino acids. Trimming took 6 bases from V and 10 from J; bases not matched to a gene: 13. Germline-derived CDR1 and CDR2 are KGHSH and LQKENI. In nucleotides, the CDR3 is TGTGCCAGCTCCCCGGAAATCGGCGGGAGGGGGGAGCAGTTCTTC. This translates into CASSPEIGGRGEQFF.